The T cell receptor beta chain under discussion was sequenced for a study of Ad26.COV2.S vaccination and SARS-CoV-2 variants. Looking at the study overall: Ad26.COV2.S, an intramuscular injection, was given once or twice 56 days apart. General study points: It was reported that spike-specific CD8+ and CD4+ T cell responses were substantially broad after vaccination.

Treatment defined: around 19 received Ad26.COV2.S at low or high dose, single or two shots; roughly 5 received placebo; per-sample allocation not given. At day 63 after the first vaccine or placebo injection, samples were drawn. Based in Boston, the donor was an adult of 18-55 years. This clone showed up just once. Its antigen is not known. This CDR3 comprises 16 residues. Losses at the gene ends were 2 bases for V and 7 bases for J; bases not matched to a gene: 5. The V gene's germline CDR1 is LGHNA and CDR2 YNFKEQ. Data came from immunoSEQ multiplex PCR; TCRdb stores just in-frame clones and leaves some out. The sample holds around 340,000 clones, roughly 90% seen once.

This specimen was peripheral blood, taken in a trial of Ad26.COV2.S vaccine versus placebo. This TCR was sampled from a person between 18 and 59 years old who received the Ad26.COV2.S COVID-19 vaccine or a placebo. The V call is TRBV4-2, the J call TRBJ2-2, with 12 bases identical to TRBD2. In nucleotides, the CDR3 is TGTGCCAGCAGCCAACCGCTAGCGGGAGGGGTCGGGGAGCTGTTTTTT. This sequence encodes CASSQPLAGGVGELFF.